This passage covers 15 T cell receptor beta chains from one sample sequenced in a study of cytomegalovirus exposure and HLA in healthy donors. The PCR employed 60 Vbeta primers together with 13 Jbeta primers. Here immunoSEQ multiplex PCR was the method, and the copy in TCRdb shows in-frame clones only, minus some. The sample shows 100,000 to 150,000 clones, 77% of them seen only once. Sequenced sample: PBMCs. All receptors come from a male donor in good health and CMV-seropositive.

This clone appeared once. V and J are TRBV28 and TRBJ2-7; D is perhaps TRBD1 (6 bases). The CDR3 covers 14 residues. The V and J ends lost 6 bases and 3 bases respectively, with 15 bases between them. The germline CDR1 and CDR2 sequences are MDHEN and SYDVKM. In DNA, the CDR3 is TGTGCCAGCAGCCCCGAGGGGGTGGTCTACGAGCAGTACTTC. Translating it yields CASSPEGVVYEQYF.

This clone was detected once. This CDR3 is also generated by other DNA sequences in the sample. This chain uses TRBV7-2 with TRBJ1-2; 8 nucleotides align to TRBD1. The CDR3 is made up of 17 amino acids. The J segment lost 0 bases and the V segment lost 5 bases, leaving 11 bases of the junction unmatched. CDR1 and CDR2 (germline): SGHTA, FQGNSA. The chain's CDR3 is CASSRPQGAVTNYGYTF. CDR3 bases: TGTGCCAGCAGCCGGCCGCAGGGGGCGGTGACTAACTATGGCTACACCTTC.

The chain couples TRBV5-4 to TRBJ2-1; D perhaps matches TRBD2 (5 bases). V was pared by 2 bases and J by 4 bases, with 13 bases between. This CDR3 contains 15 residues. Germline V lookup: CDR1 SGHNT, CDR2 YYREEE (reference sequence). CDR3 amino acids: CASSFPGKRYNEQFF. CDR3 nucleotide sequence: TGTGCCAGCAGCTTCCCGGGAAAGAGGTACAATGAGCAGTTCTTC. The variable domain in full, with the rest retrieved from reference TRBV5-4 and TRBJ2-1, is ETGVTQSPTHLIKTRGQQVTLRCSSQSGHNTVSWYQQALGQGPQFIFQYYREEENGRGNFPPRFSGLQFPNYSSELNVNALELDDSALYLCASSFPGKRYNEQFFGPGTRLTVL.

The chain carries TRBV2 and TRBJ1-1, with D possibly TRBD1 on 6 matching bases. The CDR3 is 13 amino acids. In germline, CDR1 is SNHLY, CDR2 FYNNEI. V lost 1 base and J lost 7, with 10 bases in between. Here the CDR3 reads CASSEDRAGEAFF. CDR3 sequence (DNA): TGTGCCAGCAGTGAAGACAGGGCTGGTGAAGCTTTCTTT.

Points on this clone: Its ends do not fully match the called genes, so a read error is possible. The CDR3 reads CSSSDVSTGSSYEQYF. CDR3 in DNA: TGTTCCAGCAGCGACGTATCGACAGGGAGCTCCTACGAGCAGTACTTC. The chain couples TRBV7-9 to TRBJ2-7, with 7 bases fitting TRBD1. The CDR3 totals 16 residues. Per germline, CDR1 SEHNR and CDR2 FQNEAQ (reference sequence).

For this clone: The junction differs from germline at one of its ends, possibly a read error. The chain is built from TRBV7-9 and TRBJ1-1; 7 nucleotides align to TRBD1. The CDR3 contains 13 residues. The V gene's germline CDR1 is SEHNR and CDR2 FQNEAQ (reference sequence). This CDR3 is CSSSRDRDTEAFF. CDR3 DNA: TGTTCCAGCAGCCGTGACAGGGACACTGAAGCTTTCTTT.

V is TRBV6-1 and J is TRBJ1-2, with a possible D match to TRBD1 (6 bases). Per germline, CDR1 MNHNS and CDR2 SASEGT. Trimming removed 6 bases from V and 1 base from J, with 15 bases in between. The length of the CDR3 is 15 residues. The CDR3 protein is CASSATGWGNYGYTF. CDR3 coding DNA: TGTGCCAGCAGCGCTACAGGGTGGGGTAACTATGGCTACACCTTC.

This rearrangement joins TRBV20-1 to TRBJ2-5, with D possibly being TRBD2 (5 bases). The CDR3 consists of 11 residues. V was shortened by 6 bases and J by 7 bases, with 12 bases between the two germline ends. Per the germline V gene, CDR1 is DFQATT and CDR2 is SNEGSKA (reference sequence). The CDR3 DNA is TGCAGTGCCGGGGAACTGGGGACCCAGTACTTC. As protein: CSAGELGTQYF.

The gene calls are TRBV15 and TRBJ1-2; tentatively, D is TRBD1 (5 bases). Deletions cut 4 bases from V and 3 bases from J, with 9 bases between. The CDR3 totals 13 residues. Germline loops: CDR1 LNHNV, CDR2 YYDKDF (reference sequence). DNA for the CDR3: TGTGCCACCAGCATCCAGGGTTACTATGGCTACACCTTC. This codes for CATSIQGYYGYTF.

V is TRBV7-3 and J is TRBJ1-1; possibly TRBD1 for D (6 bases). Per germline, CDR1 SGHTA and CDR2 FQGTGA. There are 14 residues in the CDR3. Trimming stripped 6 bases from V and 2 bases from J, with 13 bases between. The CDR3 sequence is CASSPTGSNTEAFF. CDR3 DNA: TGTGCCAGCAGTCCTACAGGGAGTAACACTGAAGCTTTCTTT. Full variable domain (rest looked up from reference TRBV7-3 and TRBJ1-1): GAGVSQTPSNKVTEKGKYVELRCDPISGHTALYWYRQSLGQGPEFLIYFQGTGAADDSGLPNDRFFAVRPEGSVSTLKIQRTERGDSAVYLCASSPTGSNTEAFFGQGTRLTVV.

This clone was counted a few times. This chain uses TRBV10-3 with TRBJ2-3, with 7 bases that match TRBD2. Germline-derived CDR1 and CDR2 are ENHRY and SYGVKD. With V trimmed by 4 bases and J by 3 bases, 7 bases remained unmatched. The CDR3 runs to 15 residues. The CDR3 DNA is TGTGCCATCAGTGTTGGCTTAGCGGGTACAGATACGCAGTATTTT. Encoded protein: CAISVGLAGTDTQYF.

CDR3 DNA: TGTGCCTGGAGGCCAGGAGGGGCCAACGTCCTGACTTTC. The encoded protein is CAWRPGGANVLTF. V is TRBV30 and J is TRBJ2-6; D unresolved. CDR1 is GTSNPN and CDR2 is SVGIG in the germline V gene (reference sequence). The CDR3 spans 13 residues. V was cut by 3 bases and J by 4 bases, with 7 bases left in between.

This clone was seen a few times. The V gene is TRBV6-4, the J gene TRBJ2-7; 7 nucleotides align to TRBD2. The CDR3 covers 14 residues. V dropped 2 bases and J dropped 5; count of bases not matched to a gene: 6. Germline V gene lookup returns CDR1 MRHNA and CDR2 SNTAGT. CDR3: CASSDAAGANEQYF. The CDR3 region has the DNA TGTGCCAGCAGTGACGCGGCGGGAGCCAACGAGCAGTACTTC.

The chain combines TRBV28 with TRBJ1-2; TRBD1 might be the D (5 bases). V lost 9 bases and J 3 bases, leaving 11 bases between the germline ends. This CDR3 is built from 12 residues. Germline lookup yields CDR1 MDHEN and CDR2 SYDVKM. CDR3 in amino acids: CASSEGDYGYTF. CDR3 nucleotides: TGTGCCAGTTCGGAAGGGGACTATGGCTACACCTTC.

The chain joins TRBV28 to TRBJ1-2, with TRBD1 identical over 8 bases. Germline CDR1 is MDHEN and CDR2 is SYDVKM. Unmatched junction bases numbered 10, after V lost 6 bases and J lost 7 bases. This CDR3 is built from 14 residues. DNA for the CDR3: TGTGCCAGCAGCCGAGACAGGGGATCGCGTGGCTACACCTTC. Protein: CASSRDRGSRGYTF.